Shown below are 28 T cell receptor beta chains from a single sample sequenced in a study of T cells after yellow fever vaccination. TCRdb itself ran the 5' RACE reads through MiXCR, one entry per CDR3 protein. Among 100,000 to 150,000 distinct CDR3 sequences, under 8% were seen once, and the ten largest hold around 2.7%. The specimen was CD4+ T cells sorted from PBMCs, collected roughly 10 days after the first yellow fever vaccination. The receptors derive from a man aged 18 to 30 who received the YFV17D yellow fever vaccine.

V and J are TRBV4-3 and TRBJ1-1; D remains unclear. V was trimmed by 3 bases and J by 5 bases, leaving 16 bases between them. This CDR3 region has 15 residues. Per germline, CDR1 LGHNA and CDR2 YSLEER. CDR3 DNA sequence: TGCGCCAGCAGCCACCTCGCGGCCTCGGGAACTGAAGCTTTCTTT. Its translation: CASSHLAASGTEAFF.

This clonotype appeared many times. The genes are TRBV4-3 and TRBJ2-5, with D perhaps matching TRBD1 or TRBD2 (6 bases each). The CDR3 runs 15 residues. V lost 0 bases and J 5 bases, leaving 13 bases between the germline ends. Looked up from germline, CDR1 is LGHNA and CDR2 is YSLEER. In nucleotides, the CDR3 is TGCGCCAGCAGCCAAGATCCTACAGGGAGGGAGACCCAGTACTTC. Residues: CASSQDPTGRETQYF.

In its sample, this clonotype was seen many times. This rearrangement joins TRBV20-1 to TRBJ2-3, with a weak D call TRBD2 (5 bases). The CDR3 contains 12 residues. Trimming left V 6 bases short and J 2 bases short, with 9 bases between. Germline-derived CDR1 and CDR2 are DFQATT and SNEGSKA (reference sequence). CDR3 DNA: TGCAGTGCAAGGACTTACACAGATACGCAGTATTTT. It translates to CSARTYTDTQYF.

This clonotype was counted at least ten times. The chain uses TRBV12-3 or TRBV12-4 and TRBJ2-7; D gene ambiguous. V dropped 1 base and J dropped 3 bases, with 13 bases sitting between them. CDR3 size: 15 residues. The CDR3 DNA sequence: TGTGCCAGCAGTTTAGGGGGTTCCTTCGACTACGAGCAGTACTTC. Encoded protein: CASSLGGSFDYEQYF.

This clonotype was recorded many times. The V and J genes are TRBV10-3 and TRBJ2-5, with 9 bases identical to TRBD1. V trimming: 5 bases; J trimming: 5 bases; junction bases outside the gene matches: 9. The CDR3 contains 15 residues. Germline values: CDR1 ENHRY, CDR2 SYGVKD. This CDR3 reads CAISLQGATMETQYF. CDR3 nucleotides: TGTGCCATCAGTTTACAGGGGGCGACGATGGAGACCCAGTACTTC.

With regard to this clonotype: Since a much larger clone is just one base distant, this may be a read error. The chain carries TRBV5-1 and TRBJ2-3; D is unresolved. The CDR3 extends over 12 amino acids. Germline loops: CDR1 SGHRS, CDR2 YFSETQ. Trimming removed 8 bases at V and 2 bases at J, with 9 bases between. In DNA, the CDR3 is TGCGCCAGTGCACTTGACACAGATACGCAGTATTTT. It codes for CASALDTDTQYF.

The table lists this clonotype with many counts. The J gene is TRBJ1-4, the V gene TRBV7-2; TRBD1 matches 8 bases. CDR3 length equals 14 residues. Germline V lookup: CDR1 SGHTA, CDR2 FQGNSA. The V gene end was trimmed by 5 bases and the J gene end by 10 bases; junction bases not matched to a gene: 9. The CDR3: CASSRTGISPKLFF. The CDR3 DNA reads TGTGCCAGCAGCCGGACAGGGATTTCCCCAAAACTGTTTTTT.

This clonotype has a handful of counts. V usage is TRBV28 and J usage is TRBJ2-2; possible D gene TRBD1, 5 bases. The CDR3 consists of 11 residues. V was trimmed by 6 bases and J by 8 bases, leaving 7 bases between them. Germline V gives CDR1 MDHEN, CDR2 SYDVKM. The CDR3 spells CASRWTGELFF. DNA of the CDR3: TGTGCCAGCAGATGGACAGGGGAGCTGTTTTTT.

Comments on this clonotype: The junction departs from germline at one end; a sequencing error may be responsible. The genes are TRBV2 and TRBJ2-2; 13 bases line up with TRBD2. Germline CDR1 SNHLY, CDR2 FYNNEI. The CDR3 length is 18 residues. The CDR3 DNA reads TGTGCCTGCAGTCCGAGGACTAGCGGGGGTAGGAACACCGGGGAGCTGTTTTTT. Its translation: CACSPRTSGGRNTGELFF.

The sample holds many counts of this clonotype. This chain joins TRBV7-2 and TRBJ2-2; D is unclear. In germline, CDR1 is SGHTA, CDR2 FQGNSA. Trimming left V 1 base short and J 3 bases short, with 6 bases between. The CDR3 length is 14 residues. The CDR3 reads CASSLGGYTGELFF. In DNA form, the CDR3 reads TGTGCCAGCAGCTTAGGGGGATACACCGGGGAGCTGTTTTTT.

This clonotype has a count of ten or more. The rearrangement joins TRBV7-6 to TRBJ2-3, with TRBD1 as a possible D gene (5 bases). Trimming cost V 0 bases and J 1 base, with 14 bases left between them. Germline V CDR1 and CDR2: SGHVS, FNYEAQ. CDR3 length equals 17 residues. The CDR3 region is CASSLARQGLRTDTQYF. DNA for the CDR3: TGTGCCAGCAGCTTAGCGCGGCAGGGCCTCCGCACAGATACGCAGTATTTT.

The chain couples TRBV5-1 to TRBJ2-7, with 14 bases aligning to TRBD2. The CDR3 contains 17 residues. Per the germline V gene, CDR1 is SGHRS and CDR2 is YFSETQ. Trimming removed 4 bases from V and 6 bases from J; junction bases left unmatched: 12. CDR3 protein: CASSEIPGLAGVGEQYF. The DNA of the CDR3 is TGCGCCAGCAGCGAGATTCCGGGACTAGCGGGGGTCGGCGAGCAGTACTTC. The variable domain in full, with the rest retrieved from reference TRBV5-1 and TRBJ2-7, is KAGVTQTPRYLIKTRGQQVTLSCSPISGHRSVSWYQQTPGQGLQFLFEYFSETQRNKGNFPGRFSGRQFSNSRSEMNVSTLELGDSALYLCASSEIPGLAGVGEQYFGPGTRLTVT.

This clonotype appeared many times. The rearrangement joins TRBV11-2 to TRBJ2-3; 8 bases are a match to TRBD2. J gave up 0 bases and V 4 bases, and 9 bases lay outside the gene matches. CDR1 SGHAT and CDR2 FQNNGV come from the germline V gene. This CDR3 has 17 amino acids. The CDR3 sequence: CASSSLGGGASTDTQYF. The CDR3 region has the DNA TGTGCCAGCAGCTCTCTCGGGGGGGGGGCGAGCACAGATACGCAGTATTTT.

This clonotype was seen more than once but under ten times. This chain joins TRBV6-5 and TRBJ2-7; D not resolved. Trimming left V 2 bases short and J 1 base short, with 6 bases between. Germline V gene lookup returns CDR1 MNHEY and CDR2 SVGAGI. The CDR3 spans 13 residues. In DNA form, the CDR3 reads TGTGCCAGCAGTTACCGTGGGTCCTACGAGCAGTACGTC. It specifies CASSYRGSYEQYV.

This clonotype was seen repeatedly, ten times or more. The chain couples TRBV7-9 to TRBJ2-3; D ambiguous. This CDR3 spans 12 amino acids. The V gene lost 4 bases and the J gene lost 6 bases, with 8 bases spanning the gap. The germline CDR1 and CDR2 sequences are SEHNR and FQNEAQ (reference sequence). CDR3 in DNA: TGTGCCAGCAGCTCCCAGATGGATACGCAGTATTTT. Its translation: CASSSQMDTQYF.

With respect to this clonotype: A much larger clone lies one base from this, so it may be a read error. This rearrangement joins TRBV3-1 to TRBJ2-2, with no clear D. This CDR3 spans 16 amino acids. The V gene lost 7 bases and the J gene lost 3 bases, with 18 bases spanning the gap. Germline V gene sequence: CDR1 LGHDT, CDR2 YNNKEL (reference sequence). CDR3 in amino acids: CASTPSKPADTGELFF. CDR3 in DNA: TGTGCCAGCACCCCCAGTAAACCAGCCGACACCGGGGAGCTGTTTTTT.

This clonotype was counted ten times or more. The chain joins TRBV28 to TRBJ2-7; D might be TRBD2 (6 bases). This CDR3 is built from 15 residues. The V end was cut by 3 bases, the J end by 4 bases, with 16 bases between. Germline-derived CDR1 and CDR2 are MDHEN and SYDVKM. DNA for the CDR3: TGTGCCAGCAGTTTCGGGGGTCCCCCCCGTTACGAGCAGTACGTC. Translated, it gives CASSFGGPPRYEQYV.

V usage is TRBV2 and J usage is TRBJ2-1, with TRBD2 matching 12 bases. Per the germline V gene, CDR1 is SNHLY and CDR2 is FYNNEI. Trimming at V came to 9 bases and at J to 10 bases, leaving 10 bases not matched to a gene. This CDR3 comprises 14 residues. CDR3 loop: CASDGLAGGPEQFF. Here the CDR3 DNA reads TGTGCCAGTGACGGGCTAGCGGGGGGGCCCGAGCAGTTCTTC.

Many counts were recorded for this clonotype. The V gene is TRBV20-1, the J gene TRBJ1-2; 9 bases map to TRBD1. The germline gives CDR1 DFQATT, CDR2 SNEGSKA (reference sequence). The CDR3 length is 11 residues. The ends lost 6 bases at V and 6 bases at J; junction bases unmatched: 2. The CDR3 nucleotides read TGCAGTGCCCGGACAGGGGATGGCTACACCTTC. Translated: CSARTGDGYTF.

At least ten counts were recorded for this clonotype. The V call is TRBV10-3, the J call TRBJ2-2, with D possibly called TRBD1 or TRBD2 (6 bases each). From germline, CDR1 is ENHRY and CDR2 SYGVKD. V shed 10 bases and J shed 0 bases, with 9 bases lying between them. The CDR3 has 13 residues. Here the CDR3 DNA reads TGTGCCACGGGGGACACGAACACCGGGGAGCTGTTTTTT. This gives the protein CATGDTNTGELFF.

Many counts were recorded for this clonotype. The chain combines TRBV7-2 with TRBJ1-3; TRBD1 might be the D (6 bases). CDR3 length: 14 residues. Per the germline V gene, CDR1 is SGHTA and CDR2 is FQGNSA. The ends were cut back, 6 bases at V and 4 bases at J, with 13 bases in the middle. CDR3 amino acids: CASRPTGIGNTIYF. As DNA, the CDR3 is TGTGCCAGCAGACCTACAGGGATCGGAAACACCATATATTTT.

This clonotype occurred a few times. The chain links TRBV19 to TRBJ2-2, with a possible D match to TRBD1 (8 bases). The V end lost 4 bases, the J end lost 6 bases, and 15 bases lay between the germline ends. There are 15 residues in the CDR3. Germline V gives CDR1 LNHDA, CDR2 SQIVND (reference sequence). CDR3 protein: CASSREGQAAGELFF. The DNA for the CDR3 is TGTGCCAGTAGTAGGGAGGGACAGGCGGCCGGGGAGCTGTTTTTT.

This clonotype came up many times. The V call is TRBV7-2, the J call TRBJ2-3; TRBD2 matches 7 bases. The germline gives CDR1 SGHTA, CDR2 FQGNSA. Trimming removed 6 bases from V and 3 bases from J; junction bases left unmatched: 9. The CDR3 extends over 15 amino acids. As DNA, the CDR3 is TGTGCCAGCAGGGGCGGGGGATTGTCAACAGATACGCAGTATTTT. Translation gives CASRGGGLSTDTQYF.

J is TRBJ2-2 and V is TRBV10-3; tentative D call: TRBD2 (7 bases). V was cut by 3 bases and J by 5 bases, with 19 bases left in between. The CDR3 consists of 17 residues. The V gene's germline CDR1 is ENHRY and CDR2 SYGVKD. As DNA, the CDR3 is TGTGCCATCAGTGACTACCTATCAGGGGAGGGGACCGGGGAGCTGTTTTTT. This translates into CAISDYLSGEGTGELFF.

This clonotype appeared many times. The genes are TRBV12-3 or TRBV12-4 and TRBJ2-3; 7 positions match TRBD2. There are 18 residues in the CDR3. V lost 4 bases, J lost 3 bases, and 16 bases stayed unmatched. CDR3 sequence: CASSSGRRSGQHTDTQYF. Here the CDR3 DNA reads TGTGCCAGCAGTTCCGGGAGGAGGTCGGGCCAACATACAGATACGCAGTATTTT.

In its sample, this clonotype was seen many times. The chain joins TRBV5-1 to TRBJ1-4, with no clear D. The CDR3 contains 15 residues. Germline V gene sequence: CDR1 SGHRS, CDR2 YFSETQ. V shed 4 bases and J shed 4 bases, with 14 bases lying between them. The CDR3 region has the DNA TGCGCCAGCAGCCTCCGACCGGCGAGTAATGAAAAACTGTTTTTT. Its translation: CASSLRPASNEKLFF.

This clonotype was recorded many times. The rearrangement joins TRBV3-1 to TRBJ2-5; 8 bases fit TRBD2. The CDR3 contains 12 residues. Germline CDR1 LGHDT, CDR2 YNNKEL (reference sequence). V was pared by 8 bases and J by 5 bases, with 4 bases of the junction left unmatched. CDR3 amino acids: CASGRGAETQYF. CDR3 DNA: TGTGCCAGCGGGCGGGGGGCCGAGACCCAGTACTTC.

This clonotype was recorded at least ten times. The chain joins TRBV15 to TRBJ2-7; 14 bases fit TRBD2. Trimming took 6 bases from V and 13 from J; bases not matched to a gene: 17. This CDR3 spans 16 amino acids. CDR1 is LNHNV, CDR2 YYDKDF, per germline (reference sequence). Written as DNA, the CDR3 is TGTGCCACCAGTAAGAGGGCGACTAGCGGGGGGGCCGAGTTATACGTC. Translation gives CATSKRATSGGAELYV.